This T cell receptor beta chain emerged from a study of T cells in Graves' hyperthyroidism and ophthalmopathy. Study results and limitations: Appearing also in blood were most of the thyroid clonotypes expanded above 0.001. In simple terms, a model built on 13 V-J features told ophthalmopathy apart from stable hyperthyroidism.

This clonotype was found many times. Its cognate antigen is unknown. V gave up 3 bases and J gave up 4 bases, with 10 bases separating them. CDR3 size: 13 residues. CDR1 is SGDLS, CDR2 YYNGEE, per germline. Participants, patients aged 18 to 65, had newly diagnosed hyperthyroidism with a duration under 2 months. Amplified regions were TCR beta CDR3 sequences from RNA transcripts. HTBI primers drove first-round RT-PCR of the TCR CDR3. One entry per CDR3 protein, called by TCRdb with MiXCR from the multiplex PCR reads. The sample lists some 690,000 distinct CDR3 sequences, roughly 17% occurring once. This rearrangement joins TRBV9 to TRBJ1-1; the D is unclear. The sequenced sample was blood. This TCR was sampled from a man aged 50 to 60 with Graves' hyperthyroidism. CDR3 amino acids: CASSALRGTEAFF. The CDR3 DNA is TGTGCCAGCAGCGCCCTCCGGGGCACTGAAGCTTTCTTT.